One sample yielded the 19 T cell receptor beta chains listed below, sequenced in a study of shared clonotypes between healthy human individuals. Libraries were prepared by immunoSEQ multiplex PCR; TCRdb keeps only in-frame clonotypes and omits some of them. The table includes roughly 1,100,000 clones, about three quarters detected once. The sequenced sample was memory CD4+ T cells sorted from blood. Indicated subset: CD45RA-negative fraction. These receptors were obtained from a man aged 18-30 years in good health.

This chain joins TRBV7-2 and TRBJ2-2, with D hard to call. Germline CDR1 SGHTA, CDR2 FQGNSA. The V gene lost 5 bases and the J gene lost 1 base, with 14 bases spanning the gap. The CDR3 totals 16 residues. In nucleotides, the CDR3 is TGTGCCAGCAGCCCCGTCCTTCCAGGGAACACCGGGGAGCTGTTTTTT. As protein: CASSPVLPGNTGELFF.

CDR3 protein: CASSENRVRGRYNSPLHF. As DNA, the CDR3 is TGTGCCAGCAGCGAAAACAGGGTTAGAGGAAGATATAATTCACCCCTCCACTTT. The chain combines TRBV14 with TRBJ1-6; a possible D gene is TRBD1 (6 bases). The CDR3 length is 18 residues. Per germline, CDR1 SGHDN and CDR2 FVKESK. Trimming took off 5 bases at V and 4 bases at J, with 21 bases between the two ends.

This clone was seen at least ten times. The chain uses TRBV19 and TRBJ2-7; tentative D call: TRBD1 (5 bases). Trimming left V 4 bases short and J 5 bases short, with 15 bases between. This CDR3 is built from 14 residues. Germline-derived CDR1 and CDR2 are LNHDA and SQIVND (reference sequence). As DNA, the CDR3 is TGTGCCAGTAGTAAGGCAGGGATTCTCAACGAGCAGTACTTC. This translates into CASSKAGILNEQYF.

V is TRBV2 and J is TRBJ2-2; no clear D gene. Trimming took 5 bases from V and 6 from J, leaving 7 bases between them. CDR3 length: 12 amino acids. Germline V CDR1 and CDR2: SNHLY, FYNNEI. The DNA for the CDR3 is TGTGCCAGCAGTTACGAAGCCGGGGAGCTGTTTTTT. Amino acid sequence: CASSYEAGELFF.

The V gene is TRBV2, the J gene TRBJ1-3; TRBD1 matches at 8 bases. V was clipped by 6 bases and J by 7 bases; unmatched bases: 8. Looked up from germline, CDR1 is SNHLY and CDR2 is FYNNEI. The CDR3 covers 14 residues. The CDR3: CASRDDRGGNTIYF. The CDR3 DNA reads as TGTGCCAGCAGGGATGACAGGGGTGGGAACACCATATATTTT.

This sequence joins TRBV4-1 and TRBJ2-1, with 7 nucleotides matching TRBD2. CDR1 is MGHRA, CDR2 YSYEKL, per germline. The CDR3 contains 12 residues. Trimming at V came to 4 bases and at J to 13 bases, leaving 7 bases not matched to a gene. CDR3 coding DNA: TGCGCCAGCAGCCTTATGGGAGGGGCCCAGTTCTTC. Translating it yields CASSLMGGAQFF.

The J gene is TRBJ2-7, the V gene TRBV30, with 11 bases that match TRBD2. The germline gives CDR1 GTSNPN, CDR2 SVGIG (reference sequence). V shed 2 bases and J 5 bases; nucleotides not matched to a gene: 8. This CDR3 contains 15 residues. CDR3 DNA sequence: TGTGCCTGGAGTACGCTTAGCGGGAGGGTGGACGAGCAGTACTTC. Its protein product is CAWSTLSGRVDEQYF.

This clone was observed a single time. The CDR3, as DNA: TGTGCCTGGAGAATGACTAGCTCCTACGAGCAGTACTTC. Translation gives CAWRMTSSYEQYF. The chain combines TRBV30 with TRBJ2-7, with D maybe TRBD2 (6 bases). The ends were cut back, 3 bases at V and 0 bases at J, with 9 bases in the middle. The CDR3 runs 13 residues. Germline V gene data show CDR1 as GTSNPN and CDR2 as SVGIG (reference sequence).

This clone appeared a single time. Since a much larger clone is just one base distant, this may be a read error. This chain links TRBV29-1 with TRBJ1-1, with a weak D call TRBD1 (6 bases). CDR3 length: 12 residues. The germline V gene has CDR1 SQVTM and CDR2 ANQGSEA. V lost 2 bases and J 4 bases, leaving 8 bases between the germline ends. CDR3 region: CSVERGSTEAFF. The CDR3 region has the DNA TGCAGCGTTGAAAGGGGGAGCACTGAAGCTTTCTTT. Full variable domain (rest looked up from reference TRBV29-1 and TRBJ1-1): SAVISQKPSRDICQRGTSLTIQCQVDSQVTMMFWYRQQPGQSLTLIATANQGSEATYESGFVIDKFPISRPNLTFSTLTVSNMSPEDSSIYLCSVERGSTEAFFGQGTRLTVV.

The chain employs TRBV7-2 and TRBJ2-1; 10 nucleotides align to TRBD2. The J segment lost 0 bases and the V segment lost 1 base, leaving 9 bases of the junction unmatched. The CDR3 has 19 residues. CDR1 is SGHTA, CDR2 FQGNSA, per germline. CDR3 sequence: CASSLEIPSGGDSYNEQFF. In DNA, the CDR3 is TGTGCCAGCAGCTTAGAGATTCCTAGCGGGGGCGACTCCTACAATGAGCAGTTCTTC. Full variable domain (remainder filled in from reference TRBV7-2 and TRBJ2-1): GAGVSQSPSNKVTEKGKDVELRCDPISGHTALYWYRQSLGQGLEFLIYFQGNSAPDKSGLPSDRFSAERTGGSVSTLTIQRTQQEDSAVYLCASSLEIPSGGDSYNEQFFGPGTRLTVL.

The chain carries TRBV28 and TRBJ1-1; D possibly corresponds to TRBD1 (5 bases). The CDR3 is made up of 14 amino acids. The germline V gene encodes CDR1 MDHEN and CDR2 SYDVKM. Trimming removed 5 bases from V and 4 bases from J, with 14 bases in between. CDR3 sequence: CASSPGTWGTEAFF. The CDR3 region has the DNA TGTGCCAGCAGTCCCGGGACCTGGGGCACTGAAGCTTTCTTT.

This chain connects TRBV27 to TRBJ1-1; possibly TRBD1 for D (5 bases). CDR3 length: 14 amino acids. Germline CDR1 and CDR2: MNHEY and SMNVEV (reference sequence). Trimming shortened V by 6 bases and J by 0 bases, and 11 bases separated the two germline ends. Here the CDR3 DNA reads TGTGCCAGCAGACGAGACAGCCTGAACACTGAAGCTTTCTTT. It translates to CASRRDSLNTEAFF.

The chain joins TRBV5-5 to TRBJ1-6; D may be TRBD1 (6 bases). CDR3 length: 14 residues. Germline V gene lookup returns CDR1 SGHKS and CDR2 YYEKEE (reference sequence). Trimming left V 3 bases short and J 5 bases short, with 9 bases between. This CDR3 is CASSSDRDNSPLHF. CDR3 sequence (DNA): TGTGCCAGCAGCTCGGACAGAGATAATTCACCCCTCCACTTT.

This clone was seen only a few times. CDR3 bases: TGTGCCAGCAGTGAAGGTTTGGGTATTAATTCCGGCTACACCTTC. This codes for CASSEGLGINSGYTF. V usage is TRBV6-1 and J usage is TRBJ1-2; no clear D gene. The CDR3 runs 15 residues. Germline CDR1 is MNHNS and CDR2 is SASEGT. Trimming stripped 1 base from V and 8 bases from J, with 17 bases between.

Turning to this clone: Other DNA sequences in the same sample also yield this CDR3. CDR3 nucleotides: TGTGCCAGCAGTTTAGACTCCAATGAGCAGTTCTTC. Protein product: CASSLDSNEQFF. This sequence joins TRBV6-5 and TRBJ2-1; D is unresolved. This CDR3 is 12 amino acids long. V was pared by 4 bases and J by 6 bases, with 7 bases between. Germline CDR1 and CDR2: MNHEY and SVGAGI.

J is TRBJ2-7 and V is TRBV5-1, with 7 bases aligning to TRBD1. This CDR3 region has 13 residues. After removal of 6 bases from V and 1 base from J, the junction contained 4 bases not matched to a gene. Germline V gene sequence: CDR1 SGHRS, CDR2 YFSETQ. CDR3 amino acids: CASTGTESYEQYF. CDR3 DNA sequence: TGCGCCAGCACCGGGACAGAGTCCTACGAGCAGTACTTC.

This clone appeared many times. The J gene is TRBJ1-2, the V gene TRBV14, with D perhaps matching TRBD1 (5 bases). Germline lookup yields CDR1 SGHDN and CDR2 FVKESK. The CDR3 is 13 residues long. The V gene lost 0 bases and the J gene lost 8 bases, with 10 bases spanning the gap. The CDR3 reads CASSQDRGRGYTF. CDR3 bases: TGTGCCAGCAGCCAAGATAGGGGTCGAGGCTACACCTTC.

The chain employs TRBV18 and TRBJ1-5; D unclear. This CDR3 comprises 14 residues. The V and J ends lost 3 bases and 1 base respectively, with 7 bases between them. Germline-derived CDR1 and CDR2 are KGHSH and LQKENI. The CDR3 loop reads CASSPVGSNQPQHF. In nucleotides, the CDR3 is TGTGCCAGCTCACCCGTAGGGAGCAATCAGCCCCAGCATTTT.

This chain joins TRBV9 and TRBJ2-1; 13 bases line up with TRBD2. CDR3 length: 15 amino acids. The junction had 5 bases not matched to a gene; V was cut back by 4 bases and J by 7 bases. CDR1 and CDR2 (germline): SGDLS, YYNGEE. CDR3 nucleotide sequence: TGTGCCAGCAGCCCCGGACTAGCGGGAGAGAATGAGCAGTTCTTC. Its protein is CASSPGLAGENEQFF. The complete variable domain, with remaining parts taken from reference TRBV9 and TRBJ2-1, reads DSGVTQTPKHLITATGQRVTLRCSPRSGDLSVYWYQQSLDQGLQFLIQYYNGEERAKGNILERFSAQQFPDLHSELNLSSLELGDSALYFCASSPGLAGENEQFFGPGTRLTVL.